These 15 T cell receptor beta chains originate from one sample sequenced in a study of T cells in Graves' hyperthyroidism and ophthalmopathy. TCR beta CDR3 region amplification was performed from RNA transcripts. Initially, a first-round RT-PCR of the TCR CDR3 employed the HTBI primer set. A single record per CDR3 protein comes from TCRdb applying MiXCR to the multiplex PCR reads. The table includes roughly 660,000 distinct CDR3 sequences, 15% to 20% detected once. The sequenced sample consisted of blood. The receptor source for this set is a middle-aged man with Graves' hyperthyroidism.

This clonotype was picked up many times. The chain recombines TRBV4-2 with TRBJ1-3; TRBD1 might be the D (5 bases). Germline V lookup: CDR1 LGHNA, CDR2 YNFKEQ. Trimming removed 0 bases at V and 2 bases at J, with 11 bases between. The length of the CDR3 is 16 residues. CDR3 loop: CASSQDRIGAGNTIYF. The CDR3, as DNA: TGTGCCAGCAGCCAAGATCGTATAGGGGCTGGAAACACCATATATTTT.

The gene calls are TRBV28 and TRBJ2-1; 11 bases align to TRBD2. The CDR3 covers 14 residues. Looked up from germline, CDR1 is MDHEN and CDR2 is SYDVKM. Losses at the gene ends were 1 base for V and 15 bases for J; bases not matched to a gene: 8. CDR3 sequence: CASSLYTSGSVWFF. CDR3 coding DNA: TGTGCCAGCAGTTTATATACTAGCGGGAGTGTGTGGTTCTTC. The full variable domain, with the rest looked up from reference TRBV28 and TRBJ2-1, is DVKVTQSSRYLVKRTGEKVFLECVQDMDHENMFWYRQDPGLGLRLIYFSYDVKMKEKGDIPEGYSVSREKKERFSLILESASTNQTSMYLCASSLYTSGSVWFFGPGTRLTVL.

This clonotype was seen more than once but under ten times. This chain connects TRBV20-1 to TRBJ2-5; 9 bases match TRBD2. CDR3 length equals 15 residues. CDR1 is DFQATT, CDR2 SNEGSKA, per germline (reference sequence). The V segment lost 0 bases and the J segment 1 base; nucleotides outside the gene matches: 3. DNA for the CDR3: TGCAGTGCTAGAGAGGCTAGCGGGACCCAAGAGACCCAGTACTTC. This encodes CSAREASGTQETQYF.

This clonotype was seen a handful of times. The chain combines TRBV6-1 with TRBJ2-1, with 14 bases matching TRBD2. Germline CDR1 MNHNS, CDR2 SASEGT. The CDR3 is made up of 15 amino acids. The ends lost 8 bases at V and 5 bases at J; junction bases unmatched: 5. Here the CDR3 reads CASGLTSGGDNEQFF. CDR3 DNA: TGTGCCAGCGGGTTGACTAGCGGGGGGGACAATGAGCAGTTCTTC.

This clonotype was found many times. This chain connects TRBV30 to TRBJ1-2; TRBD1 is a possible D gene (6 bases). This CDR3 contains 11 residues. Between the trimmed V and J ends, which lost 0 bases and 8 bases, there was a span of 7 bases. Per the germline V gene, CDR1 is GTSNPN and CDR2 is SVGIG (reference sequence). As DNA, the CDR3 is TGTGCCTGGAGTGTACAGGGCGGCTACACCTTC. It is translated as CAWSVQGGYTF.

Concerning this clonotype itself: A much larger clone sits a single nucleotide away, making a read error possible. The chain employs TRBV2 and TRBJ2-3; D is uncertain. Germline-derived CDR1 and CDR2 are SNHLY and FYNNEI. The V and J ends lost 7 bases and 8 bases respectively, with 10 bases between them. The CDR3 is 11 amino acids. The CDR3 spells CASNRLGTQYF. In nucleotides, the CDR3 is TGTGCCAGCAATCGCCTGGGTACGCAGTATTTT.

A few counts support this clonotype. The genes are TRBV2 and TRBJ2-1; 9 nucleotides match TRBD2. The germline V gene encodes CDR1 SNHLY and CDR2 FYNNEI. Trimming took 5 bases from V and 8 from J; bases not matched to a gene: 7. The CDR3 totals 14 residues. This CDR3 is CASSPKLAGDEQFF. CDR3 bases: TGTGCCAGCAGTCCCAAATTAGCGGGAGATGAGCAGTTCTTC.

V usage is TRBV19 and J usage is TRBJ2-3; D is undetermined. The CDR3 loop spans 14 amino acids. The V gene's germline CDR1 is LNHDA and CDR2 SQIVND (reference sequence). V lost 4 bases and J 5 bases, leaving 13 bases between the germline ends. CDR3 loop: CASSSSQVKDTQYF. CDR3 coding DNA: TGTGCCAGTAGTAGCTCGCAGGTTAAAGATACGCAGTATTTT. Full variable domain (missing parts from reference TRBV19 and TRBJ2-3): DGGITQSPKYLFRKEGQNVTLSCEQNLNHDAMYWYRQDPGQGLRLIYYSQIVNDFQKGDIAEGYSVSREKKESFPLTVTSAQKNPTAFYLCASSSSQVKDTQYFGPGTRLTVL.

This clonotype was detected many times. V is TRBV28 and J is TRBJ2-7; D is ambiguous. CDR1 is MDHEN, CDR2 SYDVKM, per germline. V dropped 7 bases and J dropped 0 bases, with 13 bases sitting between them. The CDR3 spans 14 residues. Here the CDR3 DNA reads TGTGCCAGCATGAACCCCGGGCTCTCCTACGAGCAGTACTTC. This encodes CASMNPGLSYEQYF.

The table lists this clonotype with many counts. V gene TRBV6-1 combines with J gene TRBJ1-2; TRBD1 might be the D (6 bases). CDR1 is MNHNS and CDR2 is SASEGT in the germline V gene. Trimming shortened V by 3 bases and J by 0 bases, and 11 bases separated the two germline ends. The CDR3 is 15 amino acids. The CDR3, as DNA: TGTGCCAGCAGTGATTCGACAGGAGCTAACTATGGCTACACCTTC. Protein product: CASSDSTGANYGYTF.

This clonotype was detected only a few times. V is TRBV29-1 and J is TRBJ1-4; D unclear. Germline V CDR1 and CDR2: SQVTM, ANQGSEA. The V end was cut by 4 bases, the J end by 8 bases, with 14 bases between. This CDR3 comprises 13 residues. Written as DNA, the CDR3 is TGCAGCGTTGTGGACTCCAAGGTGGAAAAACTGTTTTTT. Residues: CSVVDSKVEKLFF. Together with reference TRBV29-1 and TRBJ1-4, the CDR3 gives the full variable domain: SAVISQKPSRDICQRGTSLTIQCQVDSQVTMMFWYRQQPGQSLTLIATANQGSEATYESGFVIDKFPISRPNLTFSTLTVSNMSPEDSSIYLCSVVDSKVEKLFFGSGTQLSVL.

This clonotype has a handful of counts. This chain links TRBV6-2 or TRBV6-3 with TRBJ1-5; the D is unclear. Germline V gene sequence: CDR1 MNHEY, CDR2 SVGEGT. The CDR3 length is 15 residues. Trimming shortened V by 0 bases and J by 3 bases, and 9 bases separated the two germline ends. The CDR3 loop is CASSYSASDNQPQHF. In DNA form, the CDR3 reads TGTGCCAGCAGTTACTCGGCTTCTGACAATCAGCCCCAGCATTTT.

This clonotype has only a few counts. This sequence joins TRBV7-9 and TRBJ2-7; D possibly corresponds to TRBD1 (5 bases). CDR1 is SEHNR and CDR2 is FQNEAQ in the germline V gene (reference sequence). The CDR3 has 14 amino acids. Trimming cost V 7 bases and J 0 bases, with 13 bases left between them. The CDR3 region is CASMKGMGSYEQYF. In DNA form, the CDR3 reads TGTGCCAGCATGAAGGGGATGGGCTCCTACGAGCAGTACTTC.

This clonotype was seen many times. CDR3 residues: CAALAGPRSLEQYF. Written as DNA, the CDR3 is TGTGCGGCCCTCGCGGGGCCTAGGAGCTTAGAGCAGTACTTC. This chain joins TRBV6-1 and TRBJ2-7; tentative D call: TRBD2 (6 bases). The germline V gene has CDR1 MNHNS and CDR2 SASEGT. This CDR3 has 14 residues.

This clonotype was detected a few times. V and J are TRBV18 and TRBJ2-7, with D maybe TRBD1 (5 bases). With 3 bases removed from V and 5 bases from J, the gap between germline ends came to 14 bases. The CDR3 is 14 residues long. The germline gives CDR1 KGHSH, CDR2 LQKENI. CDR3 bases: TGTGCCAGCTCACCTCCGGGCCCAGGGAACGAGCAGTACTTC. This sequence encodes CASSPPGPGNEQYF.